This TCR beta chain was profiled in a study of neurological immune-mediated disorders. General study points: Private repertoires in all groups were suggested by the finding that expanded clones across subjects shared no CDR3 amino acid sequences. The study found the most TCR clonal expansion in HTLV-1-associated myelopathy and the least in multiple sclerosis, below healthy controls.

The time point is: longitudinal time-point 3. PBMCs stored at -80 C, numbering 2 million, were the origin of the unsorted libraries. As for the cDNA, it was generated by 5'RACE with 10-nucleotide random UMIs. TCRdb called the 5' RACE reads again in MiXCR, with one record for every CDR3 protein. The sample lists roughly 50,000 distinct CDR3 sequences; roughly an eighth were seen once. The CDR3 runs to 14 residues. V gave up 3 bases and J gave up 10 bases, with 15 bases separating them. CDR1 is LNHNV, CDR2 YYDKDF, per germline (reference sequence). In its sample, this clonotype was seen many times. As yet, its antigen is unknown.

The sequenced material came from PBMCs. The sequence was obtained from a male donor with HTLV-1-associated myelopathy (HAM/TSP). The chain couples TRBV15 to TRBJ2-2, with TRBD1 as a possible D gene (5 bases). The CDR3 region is CATSRALDRAELFF. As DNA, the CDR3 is TGTGCCACCAGCAGGGCCCTCGACAGAGCGGAGCTGTTTTTT. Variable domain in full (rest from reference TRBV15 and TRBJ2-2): DAMVIQNPRYQVTQFGKPVTLSCSQTLNHNVMYWYQQKSSQAPKLLFHYYDKDFNNEADTPDNFQSRRPNTSFCFLDIRSPGLGDTAMYLCATSRALDRAELFFGEGSRLTVL.